One and the same sample provided the 10 T cell receptor beta chains below, sequenced in a study of blood T cell repertoires in COVID-19. TCRdb's copy holds only in-frame clones and misses some; the assay was immunoSEQ multiplex PCR. The sample yields approximately 290,000 clones, around 90% seen once. The source material was PBMCs or T cells enriched from blood (not recorded which). All receptors come from a woman in her late teens or twenties with acute COVID-19.

CDR3 sequence: CASSPTVSSYNEQFF. CDR3 sequence (DNA): TGTGCCAGCAGCCCCACGGTTAGCTCCTACAATGAGCAGTTCTTC. This sequence joins TRBV7-3 and TRBJ2-1; D unclear. This CDR3 is 15 amino acids long. The V end lost 5 bases, the J end lost 0 bases, and 11 bases lay between the germline ends. The germline gives CDR1 SGHTA, CDR2 FQGTGA.

The chain uses TRBV19 and TRBJ1-6; 8 bases fit TRBD1. In germline, CDR1 is LNHDA, CDR2 SQIVND (reference sequence). The V and J ends lost 4 bases and 7 bases, in that order; junction bases with no gene match: 6. This CDR3 spans 15 amino acids. In nucleotides, the CDR3 is TGTGCCAGTAGTACCCGGACAGGGCTGAATTCACCCCTCCACTTT. Translated, it gives CASSTRTGLNSPLHF.

The chain employs TRBV29-1 and TRBJ2-3; TRBD2 might be the D (7 bases). This CDR3 has 15 residues. Germline V gene sequence: CDR1 SQVTM, CDR2 ANQGSEA. Deletions cut 6 bases from V and 1 base from J, with 17 bases between. The chain's CDR3 is CSVDAGAAGTDTQYF. For the CDR3, the DNA is TGCAGCGTGGATGCGGGGGCCGCAGGCACAGATACGCAGTATTTT.

The chain uses TRBV28 and TRBJ1-2, with 9 nucleotides matching TRBD1. The CDR3 is 18 residues long. Germline V gene lookup returns CDR1 MDHEN and CDR2 SYDVKM. The V gene end was trimmed by 4 bases and the J gene end by 3 bases; junction bases not matched to a gene: 15. The CDR3 region is CASSSQSRDRETYYGYTF. Here the CDR3 DNA reads TGTGCCAGCAGTTCCCAGTCCCGGGACAGGGAAACCTACTATGGCTACACCTTC.

The V and J genes are TRBV24-1 and TRBJ2-2; a possible D gene is TRBD2 (6 bases). Germline V gives CDR1 KGHDR, CDR2 SFDVKD. The CDR3 consists of 16 residues. V dropped 1 base and J dropped 7 bases, with 15 bases sitting between them. The CDR3, as DNA: TGTGCCACCAGTGATTTAAGGAGGGAGAGGCACGGGGAGCTGTTTTTT. Amino acid sequence: CATSDLRRERHGELFF.

This sequence joins TRBV7-6 and TRBJ2-7; 9 positions match TRBD1. The CDR3 runs to 18 residues. Germline V gene lookup returns CDR1 SGHVS and CDR2 FNYEAQ. V shed 2 bases and J 2 bases; nucleotides not matched to a gene: 13. The CDR3 protein is CASSLPPGDRVTPYEQYF. Written as DNA, the CDR3 is TGTGCCAGCAGCTTACCCCCGGGGGACAGGGTAACTCCCTACGAGCAGTACTTC.

This clone was counted a single time. The chain uses TRBV28 and TRBJ2-1; 10 positions match TRBD2. V was clipped by 3 bases and J by 5 bases; unmatched bases: 10. From germline, CDR1 is MDHEN and CDR2 SYDVKM. The CDR3 is made up of 17 amino acids. The CDR3 nucleotides are TGTGCCAGCAGTTTTTCCCCCCTAGCGGGAGTCAACAATGAGCAGTTCTTC. Protein product: CASSFSPLAGVNNEQFF.

The V and J genes are TRBV27 and TRBJ1-2; TRBD1 aligns across 7 bases. After removal of 4 bases from V and 4 bases from J, the junction contained 3 bases not matched to a gene. CDR1 is MNHEY and CDR2 is SMNVEV in the germline V gene (reference sequence). This CDR3 is 13 amino acids long. The CDR3 protein is CASSWAGGYGYTF. CDR3 nucleotides: TGTGCCAGCAGTTGGGCAGGGGGCTATGGCTACACCTTC.

This chain uses TRBV7-9 with TRBJ1-5; D uncertain. This CDR3 region has 14 residues. The V end lost 4 bases, the J end lost 4 bases, and 11 bases lay between the germline ends. Germline V lookup: CDR1 SEHNR, CDR2 FQNEAQ (reference sequence). CDR3 amino acids: CASSSSTLNQPQHF. CDR3 DNA sequence: TGTGCCAGCAGCTCGTCGACATTAAATCAGCCCCAGCATTTT.

The chain employs TRBV6-5 and TRBJ1-3, with unresolved D. Germline loops: CDR1 MNHEY, CDR2 SVGAGI. The CDR3 extends over 15 amino acids. V was trimmed by 6 bases and J by 0 bases, leaving 12 bases between them. CDR3 sequence: CASSPSDYSGNTIYF. In DNA form, the CDR3 reads TGTGCCAGCAGCCCGAGCGATTACTCTGGAAACACCATATATTTT.